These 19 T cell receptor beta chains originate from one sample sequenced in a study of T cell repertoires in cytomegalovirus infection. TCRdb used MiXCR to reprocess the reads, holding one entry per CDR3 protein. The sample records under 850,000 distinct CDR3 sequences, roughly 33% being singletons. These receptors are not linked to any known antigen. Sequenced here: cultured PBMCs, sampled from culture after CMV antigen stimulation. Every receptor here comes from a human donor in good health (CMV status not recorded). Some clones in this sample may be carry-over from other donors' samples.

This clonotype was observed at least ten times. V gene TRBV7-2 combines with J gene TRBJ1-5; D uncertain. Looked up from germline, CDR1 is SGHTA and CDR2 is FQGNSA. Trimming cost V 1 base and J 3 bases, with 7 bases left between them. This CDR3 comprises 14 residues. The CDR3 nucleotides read TGTGCCAGCAGCTTAGGCGGGGTCAATCAGCCCCAGCATTTT. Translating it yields CASSLGGVNQPQHF.

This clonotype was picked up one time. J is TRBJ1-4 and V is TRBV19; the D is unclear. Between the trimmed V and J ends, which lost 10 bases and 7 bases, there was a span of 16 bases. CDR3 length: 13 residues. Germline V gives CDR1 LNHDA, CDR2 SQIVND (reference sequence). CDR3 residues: CATAPGSGEKLFF. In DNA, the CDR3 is TGTGCCACTGCTCCGGGTTCTGGTGAAAAACTGTTTTTT.

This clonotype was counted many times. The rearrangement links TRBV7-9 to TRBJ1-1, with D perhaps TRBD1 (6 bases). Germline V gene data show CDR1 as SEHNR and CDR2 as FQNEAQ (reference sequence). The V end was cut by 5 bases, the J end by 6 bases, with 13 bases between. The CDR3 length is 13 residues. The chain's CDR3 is CASSLEDSSEAFF. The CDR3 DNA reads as TGTGCCAGCAGCCTTGAGGACAGTTCTGAAGCTTTCTTT.

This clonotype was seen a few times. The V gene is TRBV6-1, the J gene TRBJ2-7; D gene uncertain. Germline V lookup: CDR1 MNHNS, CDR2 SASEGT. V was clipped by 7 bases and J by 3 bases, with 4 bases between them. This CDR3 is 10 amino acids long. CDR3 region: CASNVYEQYF. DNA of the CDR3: TGTGCCAGCAACGTCTACGAGCAGTACTTC.

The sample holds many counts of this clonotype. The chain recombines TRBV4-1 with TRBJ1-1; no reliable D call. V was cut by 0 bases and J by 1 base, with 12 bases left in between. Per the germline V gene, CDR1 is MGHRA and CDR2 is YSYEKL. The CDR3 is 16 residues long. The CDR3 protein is CASSQDRNRGNTEAFF. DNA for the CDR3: TGCGCCAGCAGCCAAGATCGTAACCGGGGGAACACTGAAGCTTTCTTT.

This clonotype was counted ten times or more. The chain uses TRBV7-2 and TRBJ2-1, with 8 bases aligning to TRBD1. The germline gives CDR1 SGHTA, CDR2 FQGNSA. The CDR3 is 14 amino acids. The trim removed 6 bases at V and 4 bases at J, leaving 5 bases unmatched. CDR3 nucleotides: TGTGCCAGCAGTCCAGGGGGCGCATACAATGAGCAGTTCTTC. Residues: CASSPGGAYNEQFF.

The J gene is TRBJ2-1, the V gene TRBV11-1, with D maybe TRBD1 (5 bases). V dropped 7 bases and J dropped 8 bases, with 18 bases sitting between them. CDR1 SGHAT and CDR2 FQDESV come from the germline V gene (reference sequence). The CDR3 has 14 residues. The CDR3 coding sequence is TGTGCCAGCACCTACCCGGACACCTTCGATGAGCAGTTCTTC. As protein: CASTYPDTFDEQFF.

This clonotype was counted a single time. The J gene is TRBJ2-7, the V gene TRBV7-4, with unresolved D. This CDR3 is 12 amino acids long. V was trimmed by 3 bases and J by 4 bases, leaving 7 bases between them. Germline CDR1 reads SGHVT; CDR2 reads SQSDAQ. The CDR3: CASSFIGYEQYF. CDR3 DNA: TGTGCCAGCAGCTTCATCGGGTACGAGCAGTACTTC.

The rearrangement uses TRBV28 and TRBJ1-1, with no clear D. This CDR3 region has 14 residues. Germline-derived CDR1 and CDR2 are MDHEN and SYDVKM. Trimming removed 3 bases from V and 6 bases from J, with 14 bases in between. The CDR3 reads CASSFSRLGPEAFF. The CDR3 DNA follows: TGTGCCAGCAGTTTCTCCCGACTTGGTCCTGAAGCTTTCTTT.

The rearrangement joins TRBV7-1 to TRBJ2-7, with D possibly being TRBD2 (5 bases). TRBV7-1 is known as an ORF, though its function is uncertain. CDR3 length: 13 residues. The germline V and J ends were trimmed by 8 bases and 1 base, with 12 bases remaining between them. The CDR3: CASWGDRSYEQYF. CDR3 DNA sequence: TGTGCCAGCTGGGGAGACCGTTCCTACGAGCAGTACTTC.

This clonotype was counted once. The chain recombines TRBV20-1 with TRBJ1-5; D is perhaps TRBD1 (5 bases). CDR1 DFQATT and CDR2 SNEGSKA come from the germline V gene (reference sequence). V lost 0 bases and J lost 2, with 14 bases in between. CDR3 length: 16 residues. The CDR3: CSARDLRGDRNQPQHF. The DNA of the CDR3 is TGCAGTGCTAGAGATCTTCGAGGGGATCGCAATCAGCCCCAGCATTTT.

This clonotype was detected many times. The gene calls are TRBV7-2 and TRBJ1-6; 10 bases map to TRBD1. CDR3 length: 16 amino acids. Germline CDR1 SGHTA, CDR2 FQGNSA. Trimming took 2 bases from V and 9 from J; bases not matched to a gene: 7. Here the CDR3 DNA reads TGTGCCAGCAGCTTAAATCCCCGGACAGGGGGTTCACCCCTCCACTTT. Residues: CASSLNPRTGGSPLHF.

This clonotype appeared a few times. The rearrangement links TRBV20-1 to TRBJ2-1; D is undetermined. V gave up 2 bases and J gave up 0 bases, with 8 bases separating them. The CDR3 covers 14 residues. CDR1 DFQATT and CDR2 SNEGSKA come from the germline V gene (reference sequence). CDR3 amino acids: CSARLPLSYNEQFF. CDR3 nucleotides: TGCAGTGCTAGATTACCCCTCTCCTACAATGAGCAGTTCTTC.

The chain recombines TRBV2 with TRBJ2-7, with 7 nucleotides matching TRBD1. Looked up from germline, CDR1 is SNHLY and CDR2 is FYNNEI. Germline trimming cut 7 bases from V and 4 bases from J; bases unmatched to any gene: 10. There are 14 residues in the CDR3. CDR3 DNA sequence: TGTGCCAGCAATGTCCGACAGGGCCGATACGAGCAGTACTTC. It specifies CASNVRQGRYEQYF.

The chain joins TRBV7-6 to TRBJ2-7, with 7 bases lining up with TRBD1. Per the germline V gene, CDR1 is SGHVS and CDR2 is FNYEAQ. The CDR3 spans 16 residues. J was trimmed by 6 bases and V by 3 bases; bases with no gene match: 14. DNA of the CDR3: TGTGCCAGCAGCTTGAGTCCTGGGACAGACCCCCTCGAGCAGTACTTC. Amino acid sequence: CASSLSPGTDPLEQYF.

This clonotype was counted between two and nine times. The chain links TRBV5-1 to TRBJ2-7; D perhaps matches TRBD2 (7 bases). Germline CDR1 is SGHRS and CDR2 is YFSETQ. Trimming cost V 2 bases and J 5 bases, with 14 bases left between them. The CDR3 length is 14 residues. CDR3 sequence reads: CASSFIEGGNEQYF. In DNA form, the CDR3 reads TGCGCCAGCAGCTTTATCGAGGGGGGGAACGAGCAGTACTTC.

DNA for the CDR3: TGTGCCATCAGTGAAAGTAGTATCAATGAGCAGTTCTTC. Amino acids: CAISESSINEQFF. The genes are TRBV10-3 and TRBJ2-1; D is uncertain. Trimming removed 3 bases at V and 6 bases at J, with 9 bases between. In germline, CDR1 is ENHRY, CDR2 SYGVKD. The CDR3 has 13 amino acids.

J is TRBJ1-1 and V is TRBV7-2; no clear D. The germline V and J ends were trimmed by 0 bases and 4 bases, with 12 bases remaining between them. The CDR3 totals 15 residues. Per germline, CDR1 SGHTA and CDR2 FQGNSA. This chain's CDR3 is CASSLAARARTEAFF. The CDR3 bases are TGTGCCAGCAGCTTAGCGGCTAGGGCACGCACTGAAGCTTTCTTT.

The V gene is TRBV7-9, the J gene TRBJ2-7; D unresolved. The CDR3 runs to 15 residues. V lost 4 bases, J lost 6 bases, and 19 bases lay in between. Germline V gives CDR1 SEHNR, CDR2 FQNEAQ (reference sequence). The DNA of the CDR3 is TGTGCCAGCAGCTCTACGCGACTCCTATTGGGCGAGCAGTACTTC. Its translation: CASSSTRLLLGEQYF.